Each of the 30 T cell receptor beta chains below was sequenced from the same sample in a study of PD-1 blockade in classical Hodgkin lymphoma. This table comes from immunoSEQ multiplex PCR, and its TCRdb copy is limited to in-frame clones, with some not included. The sample shows under 40,000 clones, approximately 82% of them seen only once. Autologous stem cell transplantation was followed by relapse in every patient, and brentuximab vedotin exposure varied. The specimen comprised peripheral blood mononuclear cells (PBMCs), sampled before the second cycle of nivolumab. All receptors come from a human donor with classical Hodgkin lymphoma.

The chain's CDR3 is CASSNRGAFYGYTF. In DNA form, the CDR3 reads TGTGCCAGTAGTAATAGGGGCGCTTTCTATGGCTACACCTTC. The chain combines TRBV19 with TRBJ1-2; TRBD1 might be the D (5 bases). Trimming shortened V by 4 bases and J by 4 bases, and 13 bases separated the two germline ends. The CDR3 has 14 amino acids. CDR1 and CDR2 from the germline V gene are LNHDA and SQIVND (reference sequence).

This clone has only a few counts. The rearrangement uses TRBV7-8 and TRBJ1-2; D is perhaps TRBD1 (5 bases). V lost 2 bases to trimming and J lost 4 bases, with 11 bases between them. The CDR3 runs 14 residues. Germline values: CDR1 SGHVS, CDR2 FQNEAQ. In DNA form, the CDR3 reads TGTGCCAGCAGCTTATCGACAGACCCCTATGGCTACACCTTC. Residues: CASSLSTDPYGYTF. Supplemented by reference TRBV7-8 and TRBJ1-2, the full variable domain reads GAGVSQSPRYKVAKRGQDVALRCDPISGHVSLFWYQQALGQGPEFLTYFQNEAQLDKSGLPSDRFFAERPEGSVSTLKIQRTQQEDSAVYLCASSLSTDPYGYTFGSGTRLTVV.

The genes are TRBV10-1 and TRBJ2-5, with a possible D match to TRBD1 (5 bases). CDR3 size: 14 residues. V was cut by 4 bases and J by 3 bases, with 12 bases left in between. Germline V gives CDR1 WNHNN, CDR2 SYGVQD (reference sequence). CDR3 protein: CASSGTTEEETQYF. The CDR3 region has the DNA TGCGCCAGCAGTGGGACAACAGAGGAAGAGACCCAGTACTTC.

The chain employs TRBV6-5 and TRBJ2-2; 7 bases line up with TRBD2. J was trimmed by 4 bases and V by 6 bases; bases with no gene match: 5. This CDR3 contains 14 residues. Germline V gives CDR1 MNHEY, CDR2 SVGAGI. In DNA form, the CDR3 reads TGTGCCAGCAGCGGGGGAGGGGCCACCGGGGAGCTGTTTTTT. Its translation: CASSGGGATGELFF.

The V gene is TRBV6-5, the J gene TRBJ1-4; D possibly corresponds to TRBD1 (5 bases). This CDR3 comprises 13 residues. The germline CDR1 and CDR2 sequences are MNHEY and SVGAGI. V dropped 0 bases and J dropped 16 bases, with 15 bases sitting between them. The CDR3 here is CASSYSTGGSEFF. CDR3 in DNA: TGTGCCAGCAGTTACTCGACGGGGGGGTCGGAGTTTTTT.

This clone was seen at least ten times. The CDR3 DNA reads TGTGCCAGCAGCCCCTGGAGCGGGGAGAAAGAGACCCAGTACTTC. Translation gives CASSPWSGEKETQYF. The chain couples TRBV7-8 to TRBJ2-5; 7 bases align to TRBD2. CDR1 and CDR2 (germline): SGHVS, FQNEAQ. The J segment lost 3 bases and the V segment lost 5 bases, leaving 9 bases of the junction unmatched. The length of the CDR3 is 15 residues.

V gene TRBV6-5 combines with J gene TRBJ1-2; TRBD1 matches 11 bases. In germline, CDR1 is MNHEY, CDR2 SVGAGI. Trimming cost V 0 bases and J 5 bases; bases outside gene matches: 5. The CDR3 is 16 amino acids. Here the CDR3 reads CASSYSRTGGGYGYTF. In nucleotides, the CDR3 is TGTGCCAGCAGTTACTCGAGGACAGGGGGCGGGTATGGCTACACCTTC.

This rearrangement joins TRBV6-5 to TRBJ1-2; no definite D call. The V gene lost 6 bases and the J gene lost 5 bases, with 13 bases spanning the gap. The V gene's germline CDR1 is MNHEY and CDR2 SVGAGI. The CDR3 sequence is 13 residues long. CDR3 protein: CASRYSAIYGYTF. The CDR3 bases are TGTGCCAGCAGGTATTCGGCCATATATGGCTACACCTTC.

This chain uses TRBV5-6 with TRBJ2-1, with a tentative D call TRBD2 (5 bases). CDR3 length: 16 amino acids. V lost 0 bases to trimming and J lost 3 bases, with 13 bases between them. CDR1 SGHDT and CDR2 YYEEEE come from the germline V gene. The CDR3 DNA reads TGTGCCAGCAGCTTGGACGCGGGCTGGTACTACAATGAGCAGTTCTTC. Translation: CASSLDAGWYYNEQFF.

The rearrangement uses TRBV7-9 and TRBJ2-7; D is unclear. Germline values: CDR1 SEHNR, CDR2 FQNEAQ (reference sequence). The CDR3 runs to 11 residues. V lost 5 bases and J 1 base, leaving 3 bases between the germline ends. CDR3 sequence reads: CASSRSYEQYF. CDR3 DNA: TGTGCCAGCAGCCGGTCCTACGAGCAGTACTTC. The variable domain in full, completed from reference TRBV7-9 and TRBJ2-7, reads DTGVSQNPRHKITKRGQNVTFRCDPISEHNRLYWYRQTLGQGPEFLTYFQNEAQLEKSRLLSDRFSAERPKGSFSTLEIQRTEQGDSAMYLCASSRSYEQYFGPGTRLTVT.

This clone was picked up a small number of times. The chain combines TRBV29-1 with TRBJ2-7; TRBD1 matches at 7 bases. Germline V gene sequence: CDR1 SQVTM, CDR2 ANQGSEA. This CDR3 contains 11 residues. The junction had 3 bases not matched to a gene; V was cut back by 5 bases and J by 5 bases. DNA of the CDR3: TGCAGCGTTCAAACAGGGGACGAGCAGTACTTC. Amino acid sequence: CSVQTGDEQYF.

This chain links TRBV7-2 with TRBJ2-7; 7 bases agree with TRBD1. After removal of 4 bases from V and 4 bases from J, the junction contained 7 bases not matched to a gene. The CDR3 length is 14 residues. CDR1 is SGHTA and CDR2 is FQGNSA in the germline V gene. CDR3 DNA sequence: TGTGCCAGCAGCTACCGGGACAGCAGATACGAGCAGTACTTC. Amino acid sequence: CASSYRDSRYEQYF.

In its sample, this clone was seen once. The genes are TRBV5-1 and TRBJ1-5; possible D gene TRBD1, 5 bases. Germline V gene lookup returns CDR1 SGHRS and CDR2 YFSETQ. The CDR3 consists of 13 residues. V dropped 1 base and J dropped 6 bases, with 8 bases sitting between them. The CDR3 nucleotides are TGCGCCAGCAGCTTGATGGGGGGTCAGCCCCAGCATTTT. This gives the protein CASSLMGGQPQHF.

The chain couples TRBV21-1 to TRBJ2-7; the tabulated D call, TRBD1, remains unverified against the DNA. TRBV21-1 is a pseudogene segment. This CDR3 comprises 15 residues. The CDR3 DNA sequence: TGTGCCAGCAGCGAACACAGGGGCAGCCTATGGGAGCAGTACTTC. As protein: CASSEHRGSLWEQYF.

This clone was picked up a small number of times. In nucleotides, the CDR3 is TGTGCCAGCAGCCCGTTCGACAACTACGAGCAGTACTTC. Its protein product is CASSPFDNYEQYF. The genes are TRBV4-2 and TRBJ2-7; D is unclear. The CDR3 is 13 residues long. Germline CDR1 reads LGHNA; CDR2 reads YNFKEQ. The V gene lost 4 bases and the J gene lost 3 bases, with 10 bases spanning the gap.

This clone was observed a few times. This chain connects TRBV23-1 to TRBJ1-2; D is unresolved. TRBV23-1 is labeled an ORF, and its function is uncertain. Trimming stripped 6 bases from V and 4 bases from J, with 18 bases between. The CDR3 is made up of 15 amino acids. The CDR3 region is CASSQGYGHPYGYTF. CDR3 coding DNA: TGCGCCAGCAGCCAAGGGTATGGGCACCCCTATGGCTACACCTTC.

The chain uses TRBV6-1 and TRBJ1-5; D is perhaps TRBD1 (6 bases). Germline CDR1 is MNHNS and CDR2 is SASEGT. This CDR3 region has 15 residues. The V end was cut by 5 bases, the J end by 0 bases, with 11 bases between. CDR3 protein: CASSPGAHSNQPQHF. The CDR3 nucleotides are TGTGCCAGCAGTCCAGGGGCGCATAGCAATCAGCCCCAGCATTTT.

Sample share makes this clone medium-sized. The chain is built from TRBV2 and TRBJ2-2; TRBD2 agrees at 8 bases. The CDR3 length is 15 residues. CDR1 and CDR2 (germline): SNHLY, FYNNEI. The V and J ends lost 6 bases and 1 base, in that order; junction bases with no gene match: 4. The CDR3, as DNA: TGTGCCAGCAGGCGACTAGCGCAGAACACCGGGGAGCTGTTTTTT. This encodes CASRRLAQNTGELFF. Based on the CDR3 plus reference TRBV2 and TRBJ2-2, the full variable domain is EPEVTQTPSHQVTQMGQEVILRCVPISNHLYFYWYRQILGQKVEFLVSFYNNEISEKSEIFDDQFSVERPDGSNFTLKIRSTKLEDSAMYFCASRRLAQNTGELFFGEGSRLTVL.

This clone has more than one count but fewer than ten. The chain carries TRBV9 and TRBJ1-2, with a weak D call TRBD1 (6 bases). Germline CDR1 and CDR2: SGDLS and YYNGEE. CDR3 length equals 13 residues. V lost 0 bases and J lost 3, with 6 bases in between. CDR3 sequence reads: CASSVGQDYGYTF. In DNA, the CDR3 is TGTGCCAGCAGCGTAGGACAGGACTATGGCTACACCTTC.

This rearrangement joins TRBV6-1 to TRBJ2-3; D call uncertain. CDR3 length: 15 residues. Per the germline V gene, CDR1 is MNHNS and CDR2 is SASEGT. Trimming pared 7 bases from V and 2 bases from J, leaving 16 bases between. The CDR3 nucleotides are TGTGCCAGCACTGCGGCCCCACAGATCACAGATACGCAGTATTTT. Translated, it gives CASTAAPQITDTQYF.

The gene calls are TRBV14 and TRBJ2-2; D is uncertain. Trimming cost V 0 bases and J 5 bases, with 7 bases left between them. The germline V gene has CDR1 SGHDN and CDR2 FVKESK. The CDR3 extends over 14 amino acids. The CDR3 region is CASSQDWMTGELFF. The CDR3 DNA reads as TGTGCCAGCAGCCAAGATTGGATGACCGGGGAGCTGTTTTTT.

This chain's CDR3 is CASSSLIGQREKLFF. The CDR3 bases are TGTGCCAGCAGCTCCTTAATAGGACAGCGTGAAAAACTGTTTTTT. V and J are TRBV5-8 and TRBJ1-4; tentative D call: TRBD1 (6 bases). V lost 3 bases, J lost 7 bases, and 16 bases lay in between. The CDR3 is 15 residues long. Germline V gene lookup returns CDR1 SGHTS and CDR2 YDEGEE.

The chain uses TRBV5-5 and TRBJ2-5; TRBD2 agrees at 8 bases. After removal of 2 bases from V and 4 bases from J, the junction contained 7 bases not matched to a gene. The length of the CDR3 is 15 residues. Germline V CDR1 and CDR2: SGHKS, YYEKEE (reference sequence). CDR3 DNA: TGTGCCAGCAGCTTAGGACCCCGGGGGGGAGAGACCCAGTACTTC. This sequence encodes CASSLGPRGGETQYF.

V is TRBV11-1 and J is TRBJ1-6; D is uncertain. Trimming took off 4 bases at V and 7 bases at J, with 11 bases between the two ends. Germline assignment: CDR1 SGHAT and CDR2 FQDESV (reference sequence). The CDR3 contains 14 residues. The CDR3 region is CASSWSGTNSPLHF. CDR3 in DNA: TGTGCCAGCAGCTGGTCGGGAACGAATTCACCCCTCCACTTT.

The chain uses TRBV18 and TRBJ1-1; D ambiguous. The CDR3 runs 16 residues. Germline V gives CDR1 KGHSH, CDR2 LQKENI. V gave up 3 bases and J gave up 4 bases, with 18 bases separating them. For the CDR3, the DNA is TGTGCCAGCTCACCCGGTCCCTCCCGATCCACCACTGAAGCTTTCTTT. Protein product: CASSPGPSRSTTEAFF. Full variable domain (rest looked up from reference TRBV18 and TRBJ1-1): NAGVMQNPRHLVRRRGQEARLRCSPMKGHSHVYWYRQLPEEGLKFMVYLQKENIIDESGMPKERFSAEFPKEGPSILRIQQVVRGDSAAYFCASSPGPSRSTTEAFFGQGTRLTVV.

The chain links TRBV11-2 to TRBJ2-7; 8 positions match TRBD1. The germline CDR1 and CDR2 sequences are SGHAT and FQNNGV. CDR3 length: 15 amino acids. After removal of 3 bases from V and 7 bases from J, the junction contained 11 bases not matched to a gene. The CDR3 is CASSFGTGPLGEQYF. CDR3 DNA: TGTGCCAGCAGCTTTGGGACAGGACCCCTTGGGGAGCAGTACTTC.

The chain is built from TRBV9 and TRBJ2-2, with 7 bases matching TRBD1. The V and J ends lost 4 bases and 6 bases, in that order; junction bases with no gene match: 6. The germline CDR1 and CDR2 sequences are SGDLS and YYNGEE. The CDR3 contains 14 residues. The CDR3 sequence: CASSTRQGAGELFF. In DNA, the CDR3 is TGTGCCAGCAGCACGCGACAGGGAGCCGGGGAGCTGTTTTTT.

This chain's CDR3 is CASSLQTFSYNEQFF. In nucleotides, the CDR3 is TGTGCCAGCAGCTTACAGACCTTCTCCTACAATGAGCAGTTCTTC. V and J are TRBV7-2 and TRBJ2-1, with D hard to call. The V end lost 2 bases, the J end lost 0 bases, and 8 bases lay between the germline ends. The germline V gene encodes CDR1 SGHTA and CDR2 FQGNSA. The CDR3 spans 15 residues.

This clone was recorded only once. The rearrangement uses TRBV15 and TRBJ1-1; D call uncertain. The V end was cut by 0 bases, the J end by 7 bases, with 9 bases between. CDR1 and CDR2 (germline): LNHNV, YYDKDF (reference sequence). This CDR3 is built from 13 residues. Here the CDR3 reads CATSRDGWGEAFF. CDR3 nucleotides: TGTGCCACCAGCAGAGATGGATGGGGTGAAGCTTTCTTT.

The chain has TRBV7-2 and TRBJ2-3; TRBD2 matches 11 bases. Germline trimming cut 5 bases from V and 0 bases from J; bases unmatched to any gene: 7. CDR1 and CDR2 from the germline V gene are SGHTA and FQGNSA. CDR3 length: 17 amino acids. The CDR3 region is CASSDLAGGTSTDTQYF. CDR3 nucleotides: TGTGCCAGCAGCGATCTAGCGGGGGGTACTAGCACAGATACGCAGTATTTT.